A single sample gave rise to the 5 T cell receptor beta chains below, sequenced in a study of blood T cells in healthy people across ages. Through a sample-barcoded 5' primer and a J-beta primer mix, a second PCR was run for roughly 7 to 12 cycles. TCRdb re-called the 5' RACE reads through MiXCR, storing one row per CDR3 protein. Of over a million distinct CDR3 sequences detected, approximately 39% appear once; the ten largest clones hold about 4%. Material: blood. The receptors derive from a woman aged 18-29 years in good health.

This clonotype was picked up a small number of times. The chain is built from TRBV21-1 and TRBJ2-5; the table calls TRBD2, which could not be checked here. TRBV21-1 is reported as a pseudogene. This CDR3 is built from 15 residues. For the CDR3, the DNA is TGTGCCAGCAGCAGAAGGCCTAGCGGCCAAGAGACCCAGTACTTC. This encodes CASSRRPSGQETQYF.

On this clonotype: As the CDR3 is not closed by the conserved phenylalanine or tryptophan, this likely results from a read error. The chain is built from TRBV7-9 and TRBJ2-1; D gene ambiguous. V lost 5 bases and J 9 bases, leaving 11 bases between the germline ends. Germline CDR1 is SEHNR and CDR2 is FQNEAQ (reference sequence). This CDR3 is built from 12 residues. This CDR3 is CASSPPYCEQFS. CDR3 sequence (DNA): TGTGCCAGCAGCCCACCTTACTGTGAGCAGTTCTCC.

This clonotype was seen a single time. The chain couples TRBV29-1 to TRBJ2-2; 8 bases fit TRBD2. Germline assignment: CDR1 SQVTM and CDR2 ANQGSEA. The ends lost 5 bases at V and 5 bases at J; junction bases unmatched: 13. This CDR3 is 16 amino acids long. The CDR3 sequence is CSVTRLSGSGTGELFF. Here the CDR3 DNA reads TGCAGCGTTACGCGACTCAGCGGGAGTGGGACCGGGGAGCTGTTTTTT.

The chain links TRBV10-3 to TRBJ1-4, with D maybe TRBD1 (5 bases). CDR3 length: 15 amino acids. The V and J ends lost 3 bases and 0 bases respectively, with 8 bases between them. Germline CDR1 is ENHRY and CDR2 is SYGVKD. CDR3 sequence: CAISESGPTNEKLFF. CDR3 in DNA: TGTGCCATCAGTGAATCAGGGCCAACTAATGAAAAACTGTTTTTT.

This clonotype has only a few counts. The chain couples TRBV12-3 or TRBV12-4 to TRBJ1-1; D is undetermined. This CDR3 contains 15 residues. The V gene lost 1 base and the J gene lost 0 bases, with 9 bases spanning the gap. In nucleotides, the CDR3 is TGTGCCAGCAGTTTAGTTGGGAATTTGAACACTGAAGCTTTCTTT. Amino acids: CASSLVGNLNTEAFF.